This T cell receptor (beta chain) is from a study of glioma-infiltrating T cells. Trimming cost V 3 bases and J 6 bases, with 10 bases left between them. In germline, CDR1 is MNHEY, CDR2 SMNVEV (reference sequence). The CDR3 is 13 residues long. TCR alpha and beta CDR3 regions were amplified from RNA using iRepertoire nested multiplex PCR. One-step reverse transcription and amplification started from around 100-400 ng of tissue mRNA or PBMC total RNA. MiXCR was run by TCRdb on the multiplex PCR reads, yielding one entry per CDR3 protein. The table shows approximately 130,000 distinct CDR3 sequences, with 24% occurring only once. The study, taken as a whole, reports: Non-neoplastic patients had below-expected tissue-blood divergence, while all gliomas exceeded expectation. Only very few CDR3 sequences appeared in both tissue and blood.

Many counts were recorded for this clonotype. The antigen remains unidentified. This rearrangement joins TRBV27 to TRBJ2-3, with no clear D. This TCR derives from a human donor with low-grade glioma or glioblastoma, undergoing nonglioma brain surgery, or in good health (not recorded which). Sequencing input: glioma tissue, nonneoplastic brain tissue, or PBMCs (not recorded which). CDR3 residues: CASSLSEVDTQYF. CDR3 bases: TGTGCCAGCAGTTTGTCCGAGGTCGATACGCAGTATTTT.